The 21 T cell receptor beta chains given below trace back to one sample, sequenced in a study of blood T cell repertoires in COVID-19. Sequencing was performed with immunoSEQ multiplex PCR; in TCRdb, only in-frame clones are kept and a portion is missing. The sample holds around 110,000 clones, 65% to 85% seen once. Sequenced material: peripheral blood. Receptor source: a woman in her 70s with acute or convalescent COVID-19.

The chain carries TRBV10-1 and TRBJ1-6, with D possibly being TRBD1 (6 bases). V was shortened by 8 bases and J by 7 bases, with 15 bases between the two germline ends. CDR3 size: 14 residues. Looked up from germline, CDR1 is WNHNN and CDR2 is SYGVQD (reference sequence). CDR3 in DNA: TGCGCCAGCTCCCAACTCAGGGGAAATTCACCCCTCCACTTT. Encoded protein: CASSQLRGNSPLHF.

This chain links TRBV9 with TRBJ2-2; 10 positions agree with TRBD1. This CDR3 comprises 16 residues. Germline assignment: CDR1 SGDLS and CDR2 YYNGEE. Losses at the gene ends were 0 bases for V and 1 base for J; bases not matched to a gene: 0. CDR3 protein: CASSVGTGGNTGELFF. CDR3 nucleotide sequence: TGTGCCAGCAGCGTAGGGACAGGGGGGAACACCGGGGAGCTGTTTTTT. The whole variable domain, filled in from reference TRBV9 and TRBJ2-2, reads DSGVTQTPKHLITATGQRVTLRCSPRSGDLSVYWYQQSLDQGLQFLIQYYNGEERAKGNILERFSAQQFPDLHSELNLSSLELGDSALYFCASSVGTGGNTGELFFGEGSRLTVL.

The rearrangement links TRBV21-1 to TRBJ1-2; the table's D gene call, TRBD1, was not cross checked with the DNA. TRBV21-1 is listed as a pseudogene. CDR3 length: 10 amino acids. DNA for the CDR3: TGTGCCAGCTCTGGGCCGTACTACACCTTC. Translated: CASSGPYYTF.

This chain connects TRBV30 to TRBJ2-4; 8 nucleotides align to TRBD2. CDR1 and CDR2 (germline): GTSNPN, SVGIG (reference sequence). The junction had 7 bases not matched to a gene; V was cut back by 4 bases and J by 5 bases. This CDR3 has 14 amino acids. The CDR3 nucleotides read TGTGCCTGGACGCGGGGACTAGGACAAAACATTCAGTACTTC. Protein product: CAWTRGLGQNIQYF.

This chain links TRBV18 with TRBJ2-7; maybe TRBD1 (6 bases). Deletions cut 0 bases from V and 7 bases from J, with 16 bases between. The CDR3 contains 15 residues. The germline V gene encodes CDR1 KGHSH and CDR2 LQKENI. Here the CDR3 reads CASSPPQGSSREQYF. Here the CDR3 DNA reads TGTGCCAGCTCACCACCCCAGGGGTCCTCTCGAGAGCAGTACTTC. The variable domain in full, completed from reference TRBV18 and TRBJ2-7, reads NAGVMQNPRHLVRRRGQEARLRCSPMKGHSHVYWYRQLPEEGLKFMVYLQKENIIDESGMPKERFSAEFPKEGPSILRIQQVVRGDSAAYFCASSPPQGSSREQYFGPGTRLTVT.

V and J are TRBV7-9 and TRBJ2-2; a weak D match, TRBD1 (8 bases). The CDR3 contains 19 residues. Germline CDR1 SEHNR, CDR2 FQNEAQ (reference sequence). Trimming removed 0 bases at V and 4 bases at J, with 21 bases between. In DNA, the CDR3 is TGTGCCAGCAGCTTAGCGCGACAGGGGAGAGCGGGATTCACCGGGGAGCTGTTTTTT. Its translation is CASSLARQGRAGFTGELFF. Using reference TRBV7-9 and TRBJ2-2 for the parts outside the CDR3, the full variable domain is DTGVSQNPRHKITKRGQNVTFRCDPISEHNRLYWYRQTLGQGPEFLTYFQNEAQLEKSRLLSDRFSAERPKGSFSTLEIQRTEQGDSAMYLCASSLARQGRAGFTGELFFGEGSRLTVL.

As concerns this clone: Other DNA sequences in the sample encode the same CDR3. The J gene is TRBJ1-4, the V gene TRBV6-6; 7 nucleotides align to TRBD1. The ends lost 0 bases at V and 5 bases at J; junction bases unmatched: 6. The CDR3 totals 16 residues. Per the germline V gene, CDR1 is MNHNY and CDR2 is SVGAGI (reference sequence). This chain's CDR3 is CASSYSKGGGNEKLFF. As DNA, the CDR3 is TGTGCCAGCAGTTACTCGAAAGGAGGGGGCAATGAAAAACTGTTTTTT.

The gene calls are TRBV5-4 and TRBJ2-3, with a possible D match to TRBD1 (6 bases). CDR3 length: 18 residues. The V gene's germline CDR1 is SGHNT and CDR2 YYREEE (reference sequence). Between the trimmed V and J ends, which lost 5 bases and 4 bases, there was a span of 26 bases. CDR3 in DNA: TGTGCCAGCAGTCCAGGGGTGAGGCAGGGGCATAGCCCAGATACGCAGTATTTT. Amino acid sequence: CASSPGVRQGHSPDTQYF.

This clone was detected once. The chain joins TRBV20-1 to TRBJ2-4; a possible D gene is TRBD1 (5 bases). CDR1 DFQATT and CDR2 SNEGSKA come from the germline V gene (reference sequence). The CDR3 has 15 amino acids. V gave up 3 bases and J gave up 8 bases, with 20 bases separating them. CDR3 in DNA: TGCAGTGCTAGTGGGTTCCAGGGTATTATGGACATTCAGTACTTC. As protein: CSASGFQGIMDIQYF.

The chain joins TRBV3-1 (or the pseudogene TRBV3-2) to TRBJ1-6, with TRBD1 identical over 10 bases. The CDR3 is 17 residues long. The V and J ends lost 4 bases and 9 bases, in that order; junction bases with no gene match: 12. Germline CDR1 is LGHDT and CDR2 is YNNKEL (reference sequence). Here the CDR3 reads CASSRSPPDRGSSPLHF. The CDR3 DNA follows: TGTGCCAGCAGCCGTTCGCCCCCGGACAGGGGGAGTTCACCCCTCCACTTT.

The chain combines TRBV7-8 with TRBJ1-6; tentative D call: TRBD1 (5 bases). The V gene lost 1 base and the J gene lost 8 bases, with 6 bases spanning the gap. CDR3 size: 13 residues. CDR1 and CDR2 from the germline V gene are SGHVS and FQNEAQ. CDR3 in amino acids: CASSLGRDSPLHF. Here the CDR3 DNA reads TGTGCCAGCAGCTTAGGCAGGGATTCACCCCTCCACTTT.

The chain recombines TRBV11-1 with TRBJ1-1, with D unclear. The germline V gene has CDR1 SGHAT and CDR2 FQDESV (reference sequence). CDR3 size: 12 residues. Trimming removed 2 bases from V and 5 bases from J, with 6 bases in between. The CDR3 spells CASSLSGTEAFF. CDR3 nucleotide sequence: TGTGCCAGCAGCTTATCCGGGACTGAAGCTTTCTTT.

The J gene is TRBJ1-5, the V gene TRBV5-8; D is undetermined. Germline V gene lookup returns CDR1 SGHTS and CDR2 YDEGEE. Trimming removed 1 base from V and 3 bases from J, with 11 bases in between. The CDR3 is 15 amino acids. CDR3 in amino acids: CASSLLNPLNQPQHF. DNA for the CDR3: TGTGCCAGCAGCTTGTTAAATCCCCTCAATCAGCCCCAGCATTTT.

The chain employs TRBV5-8 and TRBJ2-4; a weak D match, TRBD1 (5 bases). Germline V gene sequence: CDR1 SGHTS, CDR2 YDEGEE. The CDR3 loop spans 12 amino acids. Trimming took off 5 bases at V and 8 bases at J, with 11 bases between the two ends. CDR3 in DNA: TGTGCCAGCAGGCAGACAGTGGACATTCAGTACTTC. Its translation: CASRQTVDIQYF.

CDR3 sequence: CSVAGASGRASYNEQFF. Written as DNA, the CDR3 is TGCAGCGTTGCCGGGGCTAGCGGGAGGGCCTCCTACAATGAGCAGTTCTTC. The chain has TRBV29-1 and TRBJ2-1; 12 nucleotides match TRBD2. With 4 bases clipped from V and 0 bases from J, the junction kept 7 bases outside the gene matches. The CDR3 totals 17 residues. Germline V CDR1 and CDR2: SQVTM, ANQGSEA.

On this clone itself: Other DNA sequences in the same sample also yield this CDR3. The chain carries TRBV7-9 and TRBJ1-3, with 10 bases aligning to TRBD1. Germline lookup yields CDR1 SEHNR and CDR2 FQNEAQ (reference sequence). V gave up 5 bases and J gave up 4 bases; unmatched junction bases: 5. The CDR3 is 15 residues long. The CDR3 spells CASSRQGAAGNTIYF. The CDR3 region has the DNA TGTGCCAGCAGCCGACAGGGGGCGGCCGGAAACACCATATATTTT.

This clone was counted only a few times. The chain recombines TRBV5-6 with TRBJ1-3; D might be TRBD1 (5 bases). Germline V gives CDR1 SGHDT, CDR2 YYEEEE. V lost 3 bases and J lost 0, with 7 bases in between. The CDR3 length is 14 residues. The CDR3 coding sequence is TGTGCCAGCAGCTACGACAGCTCTGGAAACACCATATATTTT. As protein: CASSYDSSGNTIYF.

The chain has TRBV2 and TRBJ2-6; D unclear. Trimming took 6 bases from V and 1 from J, leaving 10 bases between them. This CDR3 region has 15 residues. Germline CDR1 is SNHLY and CDR2 is FYNNEI. The CDR3 DNA follows: TGTGCCAGCAGCCCGCCCGGGTCTGGGGCCAACGTCCTGACTTTC. Translated, it gives CASSPPGSGANVLTF.

The J gene is TRBJ2-1, the V gene TRBV28; D may be TRBD2 (6 bases). The CDR3 consists of 15 residues. CDR1 and CDR2 from the germline V gene are MDHEN and SYDVKM. V shed 10 bases and J shed 6 bases, with 22 bases lying between them. Here the CDR3 reads CATQPPRESGNEQFF. The CDR3 coding sequence is TGTGCCACGCAGCCCCCACGGGAGTCGGGCAATGAGCAGTTCTTC.

This chain uses TRBV6-2 or TRBV6-3 with TRBJ2-2, with TRBD2 matching over 10 bases. With 2 bases clipped from V and 3 bases from J, the junction kept 6 bases outside the gene matches. The CDR3 is 17 residues long. Germline loops: CDR1 MNHEY, CDR2 SVGEGT. The CDR3 DNA sequence: TGTGCCAGCAGTTACACAAGCGGGAGGGCCCACACCGGGGAGCTGTTTTTT. Encoded protein: CASSYTSGRAHTGELFF.

This chain connects TRBV3-1 (or the pseudogene TRBV3-2) to TRBJ1-2, with D tentatively TRBD1 (6 bases). The length of the CDR3 is 12 residues. Germline V lookup: CDR1 LGHDT, CDR2 YNNKEL (reference sequence). The V gene lost 4 bases and the J gene lost 4 bases, with 7 bases spanning the gap. CDR3 DNA: TGTGCCAGCAGCCCAGGGGTCTATGGCTACACCTTC. Amino acid sequence: CASSPGVYGYTF.